The 10 T cell receptor beta chains reported below all come from one sample, sequenced in a study of CD8 T cells in Susac syndrome. Reverse transcription of about 0.5 to 1 ug RNA was performed with random hexamers. TCRdb ran MiXCR on the immunoSEQ multiplex PCR reads and lists one entry per CDR3 protein. The data contain 120,000 or so distinct CDR3 sequences, 85% to 95% of them singletons. The sample was CD8+ T cells from PBMCs. The origin of the receptors is a human donor with Susac syndrome.

V usage is TRBV13 and J usage is TRBJ2-7; D unresolved. Germline CDR1 is PRHDT and CDR2 is FYEKMQ (reference sequence). The CDR3 extends over 13 amino acids. The V and J ends lost 5 bases and 1 base respectively, with 9 bases between them. CDR3 loop: CASSLTESYEQYF. The DNA of the CDR3 is TGTGCCAGCAGCCTAACGGAATCCTACGAGCAGTACTTC.

V gene TRBV24-1 combines with J gene TRBJ2-1; 10 nucleotides line up with TRBD2. The J segment lost 5 bases and the V segment lost 9 bases, leaving 6 bases of the junction unmatched. The CDR3 is 14 amino acids. Germline V CDR1 and CDR2: KGHDR, SFDVKD. CDR3 region: CATSRSGGDNEQFF. Written as DNA, the CDR3 is TGTGCCACCTCAAGGAGCGGGGGGGACAATGAGCAGTTCTTC.

The J gene is TRBJ1-2, the V gene TRBV20-1; possibly TRBD1 for D (5 bases). CDR1 and CDR2 (germline): DFQATT, SNEGSKA (reference sequence). The V end lost 1 base, the J end lost 5 bases, and 14 bases lay between the germline ends. The CDR3 spans 14 residues. The CDR3 bases are TGCAGTGCTAGAGCCCCCGGGACCTTGTATGGCTACACCTTC. Amino acids: CSARAPGTLYGYTF.

The chain recombines TRBV7-9 with TRBJ2-7; 11 bases are shared with TRBD1. The CDR3 consists of 14 residues. J was trimmed by 1 base and V by 7 bases; bases with no gene match: 3. Germline values: CDR1 SEHNR, CDR2 FQNEAQ (reference sequence). CDR3 bases: TGTGCCAGCACCCGGGACAGGGGGTCCTACGAGCAGTACTTC. Translating it yields CASTRDRGSYEQYF.

The chain recombines TRBV30 with TRBJ2-1; D is perhaps TRBD2 (6 bases). Germline CDR1 reads GTSNPN; CDR2 reads SVGIG (reference sequence). The V gene lost 8 bases and the J gene lost 7 bases, with 12 bases spanning the gap. The CDR3 loop spans 11 amino acids. The CDR3 DNA reads as TGTGCCGGAGGGTCTGGAAATGAGCAGTTCTTC. This encodes CAGGSGNEQFF.

This clonotype showed up just a few times. This sequence joins TRBV6-5 and TRBJ2-1; no clear D gene. From germline, CDR1 is MNHEY and CDR2 SVGAGI. V lost 7 bases, J lost 12 bases, and 13 bases lay in between. This CDR3 has 11 residues. CDR3 sequence reads: CASTLPVRQFF. As DNA, the CDR3 is TGTGCCAGCACCTTACCAGTCCGGCAGTTCTTC.

The CDR3 spells CATSRARDSYNEQFF. The CDR3 DNA reads as TGTGCCACCAGCAGAGCCCGGGACAGTTACAATGAGCAGTTCTTC. The V gene is TRBV15, the J gene TRBJ2-1, with 7 nucleotides matching TRBD1. Germline CDR1 reads LNHNV; CDR2 reads YYDKDF (reference sequence). There are 15 residues in the CDR3. J gave up 4 bases and V 1 base, and 4 bases lay outside the gene matches.

V is TRBV7-9 and J is TRBJ1-2; 7 positions agree with TRBD1. CDR3 length: 16 residues. J lost 0 bases, V lost 5 bases, and 9 bases had no gene match. Germline V gene lookup returns CDR1 SEHNR and CDR2 FQNEAQ (reference sequence). CDR3 in amino acids: CASSVRDSEPNYGYTF. For the CDR3, the DNA is TGTGCCAGCAGCGTCCGGGACAGCGAACCTAACTATGGCTACACCTTC.

The V gene is TRBV29-1, the J gene TRBJ1-1; the D is unclear. This CDR3 contains 11 residues. V was pared by 8 bases and J by 4 bases, with 11 bases between. Germline V gene sequence: CDR1 SQVTM, CDR2 ANQGSEA. The CDR3 DNA is TGCAGCCCCTGGGTAGGCACTGAAGCTTTCTTT. This encodes CSPWVGTEAFF.

The chain couples TRBV7-9 to TRBJ1-1, with no clear D. This CDR3 has 11 residues. Germline-derived CDR1 and CDR2 are SEHNR and FQNEAQ (reference sequence). Trimming removed 3 bases from V and 7 bases from J, with 6 bases in between. CDR3 nucleotide sequence: TGTGCCAGCAGCTTCCATATTGAAGCTTTCTTT. This codes for CASSFHIEAFF.